This is a list of T cell receptor beta chains from one sample in a study of T cell repertoires in ileal Crohn's disease. Some clones are missing from TCRdb's copy, which holds only in-frame ones; the method was immunoSEQ multiplex PCR. The table has 10,000 or so clones, 70% to 80% seen once. The sequenced sample consisted of ileal tissue. The receptors were gathered from an adult with Crohn's disease. Both conserved end residues are part of each CDR3. Each record gives: clone size, D gene, J gene, V gene, CDR3 protein, CDR3 DNA. The D gene is left open where the match is weak. Where a row states a size, it is once, few, many or the class of an expanded clone; other rows omit it.

clone size: NA
D gene: NA
J gene: TRBJ1-1
V gene: TRBV6-1
CDR3 protein: CASRPARGVTEAFF
CDR3 DNA: TGTGCCAGCCGACCGGCACGGGGTGTAACTGAAGCTTTCTTT

clone size: NA
D gene: NA
J gene: TRBJ2-7
V gene: TRBV5-4
CDR3 protein: CASSLEQGREQYF
CDR3 DNA: TGTGCCAGCAGCTTGGAACAGGGCCGCGAGCAGTACTTC

clone size: NA
D gene: TRBD1
J gene: TRBJ2-1
V gene: TRBV7-8
CDR3 protein: CASTLGQYNEQFF
CDR3 DNA: TGTGCCAGCACCTTGGGACAGTACAATGAGCAGTTCTTC

clone size: NA
D gene: NA
J gene: TRBJ2-7
V gene: TRBV4-3
CDR3 protein: CASSQVHRESEQYF
CDR3 DNA: TGCGCCAGCAGCCAAGTTCACAGGGAGTCCGAGCAGTACTTC

clone size: NA
D gene: NA
J gene: TRBJ2-2
V gene: TRBV6-5
CDR3 protein: CASSANTGELFF
CDR3 DNA: TGTGCCAGCAGCGCGAACACCGGGGAGCTGTTTTTT

clone size: NA
D gene: TRBD1
J gene: TRBJ2-4
V gene: TRBV27
CDR3 protein: CASSPRQGALNIQYF
CDR3 DNA: TGTGCCAGCAGTCCAAGACAGGGGGCACTCAACATTCAGTACTTC

clone size: NA
D gene: NA
J gene: TRBJ1-4
V gene: TRBV25-1
CDR3 protein: CASSERGKTNEKLFF
CDR3 DNA: TGTGCCAGCAGTGAGAGGGGGAAAACTAATGAAAAACTGTTTTTT

clone size: NA
D gene: NA
J gene: TRBJ2-7
V gene: TRBV13
CDR3 protein: CASSSSDHKRQYEQYF
CDR3 DNA: TGTGCCAGCAGCTCGTCAGACCACAAGAGGCAATACGAGCAGTACTTC

clone size: NA
D gene: NA
J gene: TRBJ2-7
V gene: TRBV7-4
CDR3 protein: CASSDQGGYEQYF
CDR3 DNA: TGTGCCAGCAGCGACCAGGGGGGCTACGAGCAGTACTTC

clone size: few
D gene: TRBD2
J gene: TRBJ2-7
V gene: TRBV7-2
CDR3 protein: CASSIGGAEQYF
CDR3 DNA: TGTGCCAGCAGCATCGGGGGGGCCGAGCAGTACTTC

clone size: NA
D gene: NA
J gene: TRBJ2-1
V gene: TRBV2
CDR3 protein: CASSSSGLSYNEQFF
CDR3 DNA: TGTGCCAGCAGTTCCAGCGGGCTGTCCTACAATGAGCAGTTCTTC

clone size: NA
D gene: TRBD2
J gene: TRBJ2-2
V gene: TRBV29-1
CDR3 protein: CSVEDLSSGGTGELFF
CDR3 DNA: TGCAGCGTTGAAGATCTCTCTAGCGGGGGGACCGGGGAGCTGTTTTTT

clone size: few
D gene: TRBD2
J gene: TRBJ2-1
V gene: TRBV29-1
CDR3 protein: CSEGFGRGQFF
CDR3 DNA: TGCAGCGAAGGTTTTGGGAGGGGGCAGTTCTTC

clone size: NA
D gene: TRBD2
J gene: TRBJ2-3
V gene: TRBV7-9
CDR3 protein: CASSPQTSGRMVDTQYF
CDR3 DNA: TGTGCCAGCAGCCCCCAGACTAGCGGGAGAATGGTTGATACGCAGTATTTT

clone size: NA
D gene: TRBD2
J gene: TRBJ2-5
V gene: TRBV5-1
CDR3 protein: CASSLASTSGGLQETQYF
CDR3 DNA: TGCGCCAGCAGCTTGGCCTCAACTAGCGGGGGGCTCCAAGAGACCCAGTACTTC

clone size: NA
D gene: NA
J gene: TRBJ1-2
V gene: TRBV5-1
CDR3 protein: CASSLATADYTF
CDR3 DNA: TGCGCCAGCAGCTTGGCGACAGCTGACTACACCTTC

clone size: NA
D gene: NA
J gene: TRBJ1-4
V gene: TRBV29-1
CDR3 protein: CSVGRWDEKLFF
CDR3 DNA: TGCAGCGTTGGCAGGTGGGATGAAAAACTGTTTTTT

clone size: NA
D gene: TRBD2
J gene: TRBJ2-6
V gene: TRBV19
CDR3 protein: CASRPAGNRGLSGANVLTF
CDR3 DNA: TGTGCCAGTCGCCCAGCGGGGAATCGGGGCCTCTCTGGGGCCAACGTCCTGACTTTC

clone size: NA
D gene: TRBD1
J gene: TRBJ2-7
V gene: TRBV15
CDR3 protein: CATSQTATGTKYF
CDR3 DNA: TGTGCCACCAGCCAAACAGCGACAGGGACAAAGTACTTC

clone size: NA
D gene: NA
J gene: TRBJ2-7
V gene: TRBV28
CDR3 protein: CASSLSVVSYEQYF
CDR3 DNA: TGTGCCAGCAGTTTATCGGTGGTCTCCTACGAGCAGTACTTC

clone size: NA
D gene: TRBD2
J gene: TRBJ2-3
V gene: TRBV30
CDR3 protein: CAWRGLAWGTQYF
CDR3 DNA: TGTGCCTGGAGAGGACTAGCCTGGGGTACGCAGTATTTT

clone size: NA
D gene: TRBD1
J gene: TRBJ2-1
V gene: TRBV27
CDR3 protein: CASSLTGGAHYEQFF
CDR3 DNA: TGTGCCAGCAGTCTGACAGGGGGCGCTCATTATGAGCAGTTCTTC

clone size: NA
D gene: NA
J gene: TRBJ1-1
V gene: TRBV19
CDR3 protein: CASSTPLGQGSAEAFF
CDR3 DNA: TGTGCCAGTAGTACTCCCCTTGGGCAGGGGTCGGCTGAAGCTTTCTTT

clone size: NA
D gene: TRBD2
J gene: TRBJ2-7
V gene: TRBV6-5
CDR3 protein: CASSYSSGGSYEQYF
CDR3 DNA: TGTGCCAGCAGTTACTCTAGCGGGGGCTCCTACGAGCAGTACTTC

clone size: NA
D gene: NA
J gene: TRBJ1-3
V gene: TRBV19
CDR3 protein: CASSEPVFSGNTIYF
CDR3 DNA: TGTGCCAGTAGTGAACCAGTGTTCTCTGGAAACACCATATATTTT

clone size: NA
D gene: TRBD1
J gene: TRBJ2-3
V gene: TRBV6-4
CDR3 protein: CASSDGQGADTQYF
CDR3 DNA: TGTGCCAGCAGTGACGGACAGGGTGCAGATACGCAGTATTTT

clone size: NA
D gene: TRBD1
J gene: TRBJ1-5
V gene: TRBV2
CDR3 protein: CASSAGQGLGQPQHF
CDR3 DNA: TGTGCCAGCAGCGCAGGACAGGGGTTAGGGCAGCCCCAGCATTTT

clone size: once
D gene: NA
J gene: TRBJ2-7
V gene: TRBV7-9
CDR3 protein: CASSLTSYEQYF
CDR3 DNA: TGTGCCAGCAGCTTAACCAGCTACGAGCAGTACTTC

clone size: once
D gene: TRBD2
J gene: TRBJ2-1
V gene: TRBV6-4
CDR3 protein: CASSVALAGGADEQFF
CDR3 DNA: TGTGCCAGCAGTGTCGCCCTAGCGGGAGGCGCCGATGAGCAGTTCTTC

clone size: NA
D gene: TRBD1
J gene: TRBJ1-3
V gene: TRBV9
CDR3 protein: CASSFQGQGTGNTIYF
CDR3 DNA: TGTGCCAGCAGCTTCCAAGGACAGGGAACTGGAAACACCATATATTTT

clone size: NA
D gene: NA
J gene: TRBJ2-1
V gene: TRBV9
CDR3 protein: CASSVAVQGRNEQFF
CDR3 DNA: TGTGCCAGCAGCGTAGCTGTGCAGGGGCGGAATGAGCAGTTCTTC

clone size: once
D gene: NA
J gene: TRBJ2-3
V gene: TRBV7-2
CDR3 protein: CASSSYTDTQYF
CDR3 DNA: TGTGCCAGCAGCAGCTACACAGATACGCAGTATTTT

clone size: once
D gene: NA
J gene: TRBJ2-1
V gene: TRBV7-9
CDR3 protein: CASSLARVDGDEQFF
CDR3 DNA: TGTGCCAGCAGCTTAGCCCGGGTCGATGGCGATGAGCAGTTCTTC

clone size: NA
D gene: NA
J gene: TRBJ2-1
V gene: TRBV27
CDR3 protein: CASSFKSFPGNEQFF
CDR3 DNA: TGTGCCAGCAGTTTTAAGAGCTTTCCGGGGAATGAGCAGTTCTTC

clone size: NA
D gene: TRBD2
J gene: TRBJ2-3
V gene: TRBV2
CDR3 protein: CASSILAGSTDTQYF
CDR3 DNA: TGTGCCAGCAGTATACTAGCGGGGTCCACAGATACGCAGTATTTT

clone size: once
D gene: TRBD1
J gene: TRBJ2-5
V gene: TRBV29-1
CDR3 protein: CSVEGQGVGETQYF
CDR3 DNA: TGCAGCGTTGAGGGCCAGGGGGTTGGAGAGACCCAGTACTTC